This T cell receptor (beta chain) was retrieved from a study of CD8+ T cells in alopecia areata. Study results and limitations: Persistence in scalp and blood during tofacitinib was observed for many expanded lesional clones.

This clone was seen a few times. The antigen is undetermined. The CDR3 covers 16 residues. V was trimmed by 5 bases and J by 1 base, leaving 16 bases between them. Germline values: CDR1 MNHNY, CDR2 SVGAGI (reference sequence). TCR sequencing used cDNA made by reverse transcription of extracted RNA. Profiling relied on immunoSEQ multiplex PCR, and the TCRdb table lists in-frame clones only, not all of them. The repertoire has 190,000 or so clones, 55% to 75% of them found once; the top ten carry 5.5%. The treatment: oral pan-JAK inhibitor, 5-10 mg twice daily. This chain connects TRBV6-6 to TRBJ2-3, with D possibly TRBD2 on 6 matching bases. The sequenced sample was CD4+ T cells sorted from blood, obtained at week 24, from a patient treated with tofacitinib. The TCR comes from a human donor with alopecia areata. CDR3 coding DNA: TGTGCCAGCAGTCATCGTCGGGGGTCGGGCACAGATACGCAGTATTTT. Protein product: CASSHRRGSGTDTQYF.